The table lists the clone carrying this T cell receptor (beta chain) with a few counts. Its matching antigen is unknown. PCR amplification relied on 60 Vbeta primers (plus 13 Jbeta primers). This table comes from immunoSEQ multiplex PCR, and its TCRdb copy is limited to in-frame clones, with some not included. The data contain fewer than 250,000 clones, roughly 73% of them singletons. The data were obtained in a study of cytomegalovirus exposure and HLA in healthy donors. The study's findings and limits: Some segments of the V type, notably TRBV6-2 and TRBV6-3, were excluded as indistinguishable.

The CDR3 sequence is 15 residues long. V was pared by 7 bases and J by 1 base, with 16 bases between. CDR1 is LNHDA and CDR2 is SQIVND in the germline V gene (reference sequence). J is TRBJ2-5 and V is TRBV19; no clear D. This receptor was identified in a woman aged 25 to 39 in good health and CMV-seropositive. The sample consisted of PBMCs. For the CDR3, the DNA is TGTGCCAGTACGAGAGGAACCCGTTCCCAAGAGACCCAGTACTTC. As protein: CASTRGTRSQETQYF.